This T cell receptor beta chain was recovered during a study of cytomegalovirus exposure and HLA in healthy donors. Concerning this clone itself: Antigen: not known.

In germline, CDR1 is SGHNT, CDR2 YENEEA. The CDR3 covers 14 residues. After removal of 4 bases from V and 4 bases from J, the junction contained 6 bases not matched to a gene. PCR employed 60 Vbeta and 13 Jbeta primers. Assay: immunoSEQ multiplex PCR; the TCRdb copy retains only in-frame clones and omits some. The profile shows 150,000 to 200,000 clones, 70% to 80% of them singletons. Points from the study as a whole: Later analysis reportedly placed an Asian-associated ancestry cluster below the approximately 700-donor mean in N-insertions.

The sequence was collected from a woman in her fifties or sixties in good health and CMV-seronegative. The chain combines TRBV11-3 with TRBJ1-1; 7 nucleotides line up with TRBD1. Sequencing used PBMCs. CDR3 loop: CASSSGTESTEAFF. The DNA for the CDR3 is TGTGCCAGCAGCTCCGGGACAGAGAGCACTGAAGCTTTCTTT.